This T cell receptor beta chain was retrieved from a study of T-cell memory formation after mild COVID-19. Study-wide results and limits: The SARS-CoV-2 specificity of second-wave clones reaching peak at day 37 remained unverified. Prior to infection, memory already included some responding clones, suggesting cross-reactive memory joined.

Comment on this clonotype: Its specificity is not known.

The TCR alpha and TCR beta cDNA libraries, bearing sample barcodes and UMIs, were generated by 5'RACE using constant-segment primers. TCRdb reprocessed the 5' RACE reads with MiXCR, giving one entry per CDR3 protein. The data contain around 150,000 distinct CDR3 sequences, about a third of them seen just once; the ten biggest clones take up 12%. V shed 5 bases and J shed 2 bases, with 10 bases lying between them. CDR1 is MNHEY, CDR2 SMNVEV, per germline (reference sequence). There are 13 residues in the CDR3. The V gene is TRBV27, the J gene TRBJ2-7; D tentatively fits TRBD1 or TRBD2 (5 bases each). This sequence was found in an adult woman who had mild COVID-19 (a few samples of this study predate the infection). Cell type and time point are not known. Sequencing input: PBMCs or a T cell subset sorted from them (not recorded which). As DNA, the CDR3 is TGTGCCAGCAGTGCAGGGAGCGCCTACGAGCAGTACTTC. It yields the protein CASSAGSAYEQYF.